What follows describes a single TCR beta chain. Its specificity is not known. Amplification yielded TCR beta CDR3 regions, with RNA transcripts as the source. The HTBI primer set was used in a first-round RT-PCR of the TCR CDR3. A single record per CDR3 protein comes from TCRdb applying MiXCR to the multiplex PCR reads. The sample has roughly 510,000 distinct CDR3 sequences, approximately 48% seen once; the top ten hold about two fifths. This sample was included in a study of T cells in Graves' hyperthyroidism and ophthalmopathy. The V end lost 7 bases, the J end lost 2 bases, and 11 bases lay between the germline ends. From germline, CDR1 is SGHTA and CDR2 FQGTGA. This CDR3 has 14 amino acids. The study's findings and limits: Ophthalmopathy stood apart from stable hyperthyroidism in a 13 V-J model.

This sequence was found in an adult woman with Graves' disease, either hyperthyroidism or ophthalmopathy (not recorded which). The sequenced sample consisted of peripheral blood or thyroid tissue (not recorded which). The J gene is TRBJ2-2, the V gene TRBV7-3; the D gene is possibly TRBD1 (6 bases). CDR3 in amino acids: CASKNRANTGELFF. The CDR3, as DNA: TGTGCCAGCAAAAACAGGGCAAACACCGGGGAGCTGTTTTTT.